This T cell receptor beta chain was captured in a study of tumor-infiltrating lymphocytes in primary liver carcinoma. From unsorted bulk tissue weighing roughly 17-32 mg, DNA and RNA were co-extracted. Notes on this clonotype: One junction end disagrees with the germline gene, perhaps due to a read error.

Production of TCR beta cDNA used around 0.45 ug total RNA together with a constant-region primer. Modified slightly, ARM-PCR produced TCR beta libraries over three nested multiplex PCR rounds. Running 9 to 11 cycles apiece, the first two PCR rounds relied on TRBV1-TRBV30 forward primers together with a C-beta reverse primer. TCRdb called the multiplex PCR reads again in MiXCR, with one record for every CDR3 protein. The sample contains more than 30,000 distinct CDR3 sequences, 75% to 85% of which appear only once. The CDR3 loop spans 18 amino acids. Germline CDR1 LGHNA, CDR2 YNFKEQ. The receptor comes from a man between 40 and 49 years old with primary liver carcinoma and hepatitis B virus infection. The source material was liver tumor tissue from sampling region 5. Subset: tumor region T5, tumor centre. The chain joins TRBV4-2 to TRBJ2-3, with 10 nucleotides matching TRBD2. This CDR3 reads CGSCQVALLAGASDTQYF. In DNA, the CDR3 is TGTGGCAGCTGCCAAGTGGCGCTTCTAGCGGGAGCGTCAGATACGCAGTATTTT.